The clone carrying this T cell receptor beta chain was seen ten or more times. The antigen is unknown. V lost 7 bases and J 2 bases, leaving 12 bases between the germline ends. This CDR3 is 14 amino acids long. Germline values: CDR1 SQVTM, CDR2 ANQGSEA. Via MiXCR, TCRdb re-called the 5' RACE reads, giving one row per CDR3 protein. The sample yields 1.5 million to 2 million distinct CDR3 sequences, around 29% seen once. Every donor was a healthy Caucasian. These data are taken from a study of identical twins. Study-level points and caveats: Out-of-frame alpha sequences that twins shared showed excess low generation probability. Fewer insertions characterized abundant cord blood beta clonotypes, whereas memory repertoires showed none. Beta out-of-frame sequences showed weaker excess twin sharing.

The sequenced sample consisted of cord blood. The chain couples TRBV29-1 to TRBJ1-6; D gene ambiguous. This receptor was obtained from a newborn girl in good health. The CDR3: CSASTGTYNSPLHF. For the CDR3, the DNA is TGCAGCGCTTCTACTGGCACCTATAATTCACCCCTCCACTTT.